The 4 T cell receptor beta chains below all came from one sample that was sequenced in a study of OX40 agonist ivuxolimab in advanced cancers. Only in-frame clones appear in the TCRdb table, and some are missing; sequencing was by immunoSEQ multiplex PCR. The table has around 46,000 clones, about nine tenths seen once; the top ten hold around an eighth. The material was CD4+ or CD8+ T cells sorted from blood, obtained in a trial of the OX40 agonist ivuxolimab. These TCRs come from an adult with an advanced solid tumor such as melanoma, head and neck, liver or kidney cancer.

This rearrangement joins TRBV7-8 to TRBJ1-1; the D is unclear. The germline V gene encodes CDR1 SGHVS and CDR2 FQNEAQ. The germline V and J ends were trimmed by 4 bases and 4 bases, with 13 bases remaining between them. The CDR3 extends over 14 amino acids. The CDR3 nucleotides are TGTGCCAGCAGCTCGGTGTTGTCGGGCACTGAAGCTTTCTTT. It specifies CASSSVLSGTEAFF.

The genes are TRBV5-4 and TRBJ2-7, with 7 bases identical to TRBD1. The CDR3 totals 13 residues. Germline assignment: CDR1 SGHNT and CDR2 YYREEE (reference sequence). Unmatched junction bases numbered 3, after V lost 4 bases and J lost 2 bases. The CDR3 is CASSGDRAYEQYF. For the CDR3, the DNA is TGTGCCAGCAGCGGAGACAGGGCCTACGAGCAGTACTTC.

The chain carries TRBV9 and TRBJ1-5; D is undetermined. Germline V gene sequence: CDR1 SGDLS, CDR2 YYNGEE. The germline V and J ends were trimmed by 0 bases and 6 bases, with 10 bases remaining between them. This CDR3 comprises 14 residues. The CDR3 is CASSVGSSAQPQHF. CDR3 sequence (DNA): TGTGCCAGCAGCGTAGGGTCCTCGGCTCAGCCCCAGCATTTT.

The V and J genes are TRBV5-1 and TRBJ2-1, with no clear D. The CDR3 length is 12 residues. Germline CDR1 SGHRS, CDR2 YFSETQ. V lost 2 bases and J 10 bases, leaving 10 bases between the germline ends. For the CDR3, the DNA is TGCGCCAGCAGCTTAGGCTCCAACGAGCAGTTCTTC. Translation gives CASSLGSNEQFF.